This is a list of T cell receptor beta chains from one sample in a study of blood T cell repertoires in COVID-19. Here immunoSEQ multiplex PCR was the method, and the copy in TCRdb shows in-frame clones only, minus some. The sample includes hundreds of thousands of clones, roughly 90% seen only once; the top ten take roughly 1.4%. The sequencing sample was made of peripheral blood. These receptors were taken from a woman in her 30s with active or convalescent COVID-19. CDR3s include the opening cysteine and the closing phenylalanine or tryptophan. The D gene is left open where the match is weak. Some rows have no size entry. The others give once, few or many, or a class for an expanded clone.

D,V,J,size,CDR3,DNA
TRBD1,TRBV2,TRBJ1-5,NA,CASRETGKGLDSNQPQHF,TGTGCCAGCAGGGAGACAGGGAAAGGATTGGATAGCAATCAGCCCCAGCATTTT
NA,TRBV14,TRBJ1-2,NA,CASSQDVRFHYGYTF,TGTGCCAGCAGCCAAGATGTGCGGTTCCACTATGGCTACACCTTC
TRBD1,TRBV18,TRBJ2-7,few,CASSPGQGFHEQYF,TGTGCCAGCTCCCCGGGACAGGGTTTCCACGAGCAGTACTTC
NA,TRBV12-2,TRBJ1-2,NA,CASRLDRHTNYGYTF,TGTGCAAGTCGCTTGGACAGGCATACTAACTATGGCTACACCTTC
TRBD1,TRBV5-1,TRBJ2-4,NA,CASSSLGGRENIQYF,TGCGCCAGCAGCTCACTAGGGGGCCGGGAAAACATTCAGTACTTC
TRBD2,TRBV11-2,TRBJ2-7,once,CASSFPTSGLYEQYF,TGTGCCAGCAGCTTTCCGACTAGCGGCCTCTACGAGCAGTACTTC
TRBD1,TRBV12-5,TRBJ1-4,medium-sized,CASATTGVEKLFF,TGTGCTAGTGCCACGACAGGGGTGGAAAAACTGTTTTTT
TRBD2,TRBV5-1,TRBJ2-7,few,CASSTQGVAGGRSGEQYF,TGCGCCAGCAGCACCCAGGGGGTAGCGGGAGGGCGATCCGGGGAGCAGTACTTC
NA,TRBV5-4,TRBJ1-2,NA,CASSLAWDQGIYGYTF,TGTGCCAGCAGCTTGGCTTGGGACCAGGGGATCTATGGCTACACCTTC
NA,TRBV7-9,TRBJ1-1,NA,CASSRGVAEAFF,TGTGCCAGCAGCCGGGGGGTAGCTGAAGCTTTCTTT
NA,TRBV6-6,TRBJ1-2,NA,CASHSAGGLGYGYTF,TGTGCCAGCCACTCTGCGGGGGGCTTGGGCTATGGCTACACCTTC
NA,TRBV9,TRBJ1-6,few,CASSVGIGGGALSPLHF,TGTGCCAGCAGCGTAGGAATCGGGGGAGGGGCGCTTTCACCCCTCCACTTT
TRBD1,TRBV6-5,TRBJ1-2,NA,CASSYSKKGAGGYTF,TGTGCCAGCAGTTACTCGAAAAAGGGGGCGGGTGGCTACACCTTC
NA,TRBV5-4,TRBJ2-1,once,CASRRASDGVYNEQFF,TGTGCCAGCAGACGGGCTAGCGACGGAGTGTACAATGAGCAGTTCTTC
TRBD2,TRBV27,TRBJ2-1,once,CATFPAGPYNEQFF,TGTGCCACCTTCCCAGCGGGACCCTACAATGAGCAGTTCTTC
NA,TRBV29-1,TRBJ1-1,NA,CTEGIGTEAFF,TGCACCGAGGGGATCGGCACTGAAGCTTTCTTT
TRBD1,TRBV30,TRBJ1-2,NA,CASIREPAGTENYGYTF,TGTGCCTCTATCCGGGAACCTGCGGGGACAGAAAACTATGGCTACACCTTC
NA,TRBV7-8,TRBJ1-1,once,CASSFGGRDTEAFF,TGTGCCAGCAGCTTCGGGGGAAGGGACACTGAAGCTTTCTTT
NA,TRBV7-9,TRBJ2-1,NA,CASSIARDSLYNEQFF,TGTGCCAGCAGCATCGCACGGGACTCACTTTACAATGAGCAGTTCTTC
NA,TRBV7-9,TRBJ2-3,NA,CASSLGGTDTQYF,TGTGCCAGCAGCCTCGGTGGTACAGATACGCAGTATTTT
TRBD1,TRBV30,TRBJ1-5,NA,CAWSDGQANQPQHF,TGTGCCTGGAGTGACGGACAGGCGAATCAGCCCCAGCATTTT
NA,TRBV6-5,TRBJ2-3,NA,CASSPTFEDTQYF,TGTGCCAGCAGCCCCACTTTCGAAGATACGCAGTATTTT
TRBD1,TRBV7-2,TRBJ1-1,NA,CASSFRQGHTEAFF,TGTGCCAGCAGCTTCAGACAGGGCCACACTGAAGCTTTCTTT
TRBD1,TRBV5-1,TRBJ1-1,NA,CASSLGGGGNTEAFF,TGCGCCAGCAGCTTGGGAGGGGGCGGGAACACTGAAGCTTTCTTT
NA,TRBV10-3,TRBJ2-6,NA,CAISDRNSGANVLTF,TGTGCCATCAGTGACAGGAACTCTGGGGCCAACGTCCTGACTTTC
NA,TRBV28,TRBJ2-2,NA,CASSLLGGTGELFF,TGTGCCAGCAGTTTGTTAGGGGGCACCGGGGAGCTGTTTTTT
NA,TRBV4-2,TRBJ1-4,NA,CASSQDLGQVFEKLFF,TGTGCCAGCAGCCAAGATCTTGGGCAGGTGTTCGAAAAACTGTTTTTT
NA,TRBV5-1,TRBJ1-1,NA,CASSPQHRVGGTEAFF,TGCGCCAGCAGCCCCCAACACAGGGTCGGGGGGACTGAAGCTTTCTTT
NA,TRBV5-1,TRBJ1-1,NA,CASSSPQGTEAFF,TGCGCCAGCAGCTCCCCGCAGGGCACTGAAGCTTTCTTT
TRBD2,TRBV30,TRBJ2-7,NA,CAWSGGGSNYEQYF,TGTGCCTGGAGTGGCGGCGGGAGTAACTACGAGCAGTACTTC
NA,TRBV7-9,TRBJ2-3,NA,CASSLVTRATDTQYF,TGTGCCAGCAGCTTAGTAACGCGGGCCACAGATACGCAGTATTTT
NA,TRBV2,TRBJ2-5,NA,CASSSQETQYF,TGTGCCAGCAGTTCTCAAGAGACCCAGTACTTC
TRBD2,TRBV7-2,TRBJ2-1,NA,CASSLFQSSGSLHEQFF,TGTGCCAGCAGCTTATTTCAGTCTAGCGGGAGTCTTCATGAGCAGTTCTTC
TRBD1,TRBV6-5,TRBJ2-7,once,CASSYSDRTYEQYF,TGTGCCAGCAGTTACTCGGACAGGACCTACGAGCAGTACTTC
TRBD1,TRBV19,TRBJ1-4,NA,CASSIASGTGVGNEKLFF,TGTGCCAGTAGTATAGCCTCCGGGACAGGGGTCGGAAATGAAAAACTGTTTTTT
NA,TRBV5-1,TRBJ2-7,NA,CASSLNSYYEQYF,TGCGCCAGCAGCTTGAACTCTTACTACGAGCAGTACTTC
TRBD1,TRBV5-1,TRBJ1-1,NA,CASSPNEGTGWDEAFF,TGCGCCAGCAGCCCTAACGAGGGGACAGGATGGGATGAAGCTTTCTTT
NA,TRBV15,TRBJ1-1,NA,CATSPAGYTEAFF,TGTGCCACCAGCCCCGCCGGGTACACTGAAGCTTTCTTT
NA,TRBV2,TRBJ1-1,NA,CASRNEARGTEAFF,TGTGCCAGCCGGAACGAAGCGCGGGGGACTGAAGCTTTCTTT